The sequence of this TCR beta chain was determined in a study of CD8+CD57+ T cells in acquired aplastic anemia. With regard to this clonotype: A read error may account for a junction end that differs from germline.

This CDR3 spans 13 amino acids. The germline gives CDR1 ENHRY, CDR2 SYGVKD. Genomic DNA was employed as the template in profiling TCR beta VDJ and CDR3. Each CDR3 protein gets one entry after TCRdb re-called the reads with MiXCR. Here the sample spans around 250,000 distinct CDR3 sequences, 56% being singletons. The source of this sequence is a human donor with severe aplastic anemia or a healthy control (not recorded which). What was sequenced was sorted CD4+, CD8+, or CD8+CD57+ T cells (not recorded which) from PBMCs. This chain connects TRBV10-3 to TRBJ2-1, with D hard to call. CDR3 DNA: TGTGTCATCAGTGAGTCGATAAGAAATGAGCAGTTCTTC. Translation: CVISESIRNEQFF.